The T cell receptor (beta chain) under discussion was sequenced for a study of blood T cells in healthy people across ages. The overall study: Per every two T cells, about one barcoded beta molecule was captured by template switching. Study results and limitations: It was held that the diversity estimates obtained from one million T cells were underestimates.

This clonotype was picked up a small number of times. The target antigen is unknown. Primed by a sample-barcoded 5' primer and a J-beta primer mix, a second PCR proceeded for 7 to 11 cycles. TCRdb recomputed calls from the 5' RACE reads with MiXCR, one row per CDR3 protein. The profile covers 600,000 or so distinct CDR3 sequences, with 20% to 25% appearing a single time and roughly 3.6% taken by the ten largest. This CDR3 has 10 residues. V dropped 6 bases and J dropped 7 bases, with 7 bases sitting between them. The germline gives CDR1 DFQATT, CDR2 SNEGSKA (reference sequence). This chain uses TRBV20-1 with TRBJ2-1; D is undetermined. The sequenced sample consisted of blood. The sequence was collected from a man in his 70s in good health. The chain's CDR3 is CSAEENEQFF. CDR3 DNA sequence: TGCAGTGCAGAAGAGAATGAGCAGTTCTTC.